The 31 T cell receptor beta chains given below trace back to one sample, sequenced in a study of CXCR3-negative and CXCR3-positive naive CD8 T cells. Overall study findings and caveats: Researchers report that CXCR3-positive naive cells carry more hydrophobic TRB CDR3s than CXCR3-negative naive cells.

These receptors' antigens are unknown. 5' RACE that incorporated UMI labels was used to prepare the TRB cDNA libraries. From the 5' RACE reads, TCRdb lists one entry per CDR3 protein and no DNA. Recorded for this sample: around 63,000 distinct CDR3 sequences. The sample taken for sequencing was naive CXCR3+ CD8+ T cells from blood. Subset: CD45RO-CCR7+CD27+CD95- naive CD8+ T cells expressing CXCR3 (TNR3+). Source of these receptors: a human donor in good health. Some clones in this sample may be carry-over from other donors' samples.

This chain connects TRBV7-6 to TRBJ1-3. The germline gives CDR1 SGHVS, CDR2 FNYEAQ. CDR3 length equals 14 residues. The CDR3 loop is CASSLEHRGNTIYF.

The chain links TRBV27 to TRBJ2-1; the D call of TRBD1 rests on TCRdb alone, since no DNA is present to check it. The CDR3 runs 14 residues. Germline CDR1 and CDR2: MNHEY and SMNVEV (reference sequence). CDR3 in amino acids: CASSLRQGAYEQFF.

The gene calls are TRBV28 and TRBJ2-3; TCRdb proposes TRBD1, but this gene call is untestable without DNA. The CDR3 sequence is 16 residues long. Germline V CDR1 and CDR2: MDHEN, SYDVKM. CDR3 protein: CASSLNRGTSTDTQYF.

The CDR3 is CASSSYFIAAQETQYF. This chain joins TRBV28 and TRBJ2-5; TCRdb lists TRBD2, though no DNA is available to test this call. Germline CDR1 is MDHEN and CDR2 is SYDVKM. The CDR3 totals 16 residues.

The V call is TRBV6-2 or TRBV6-3, the J call TRBJ2-2; TCRdb designates TRBD2, a call that cannot be tested without DNA. CDR1 and CDR2 (germline): MNHEY, SVGEGT. The CDR3 is made up of 13 amino acids. This chain's CDR3 is CASSREERGELFF.

The chain links TRBV29-1 to TRBJ1-2. The CDR3 has 11 amino acids. Germline CDR1 reads SQVTM; CDR2 reads ANQGSEA. CDR3 protein: CSVEDNYGYTF.

The V call is TRBV9, the J call TRBJ2-7; TCRdb's D gene call, TRBD2, goes unchecked for lack of DNA. Germline CDR1 SGDLS, CDR2 YYNGEE. This CDR3 has 14 amino acids. The CDR3 sequence: CASSPGLNGYEQYF.

The genes are TRBV29-1 and TRBJ2-1; there is no DNA to check the TCRdb D call of TRBD1. The CDR3 totals 13 residues. The germline CDR1 and CDR2 sequences are SQVTM and ANQGSEA. The CDR3 region is CSVGDREDNEQFF.

The rearrangement links TRBV9 to TRBJ1-3. The CDR3 runs 11 residues. Germline CDR1 reads SGDLS; CDR2 reads YYNGEE. The CDR3 is CASNVGNTIYF.

The rearrangement links TRBV7-9 to TRBJ2-3. Germline V gene data show CDR1 as SEHNR and CDR2 as FQNEAQ (reference sequence). This CDR3 is 16 amino acids long. The CDR3 protein is CASSSPSGLDTDTQYF.

The CDR3: CASALLEVNTEAFF. This rearrangement joins TRBV12-5 to TRBJ1-1. The CDR3 is 14 residues long. Looked up from germline, CDR1 is LGHNT and CDR2 is FRNRAP.

The chain has TRBV4-2 and TRBJ2-7; TCRdb returns TRBD1, unconfirmable since there is no DNA. This CDR3 spans 14 amino acids. From germline, CDR1 is LGHNA and CDR2 YNFKEQ. The CDR3 sequence is CASSPGQGRGEQYF.

The J gene is TRBJ2-7, the V gene TRBV19; TCRdb names TRBD1, which stays unverified in the absence of DNA. Germline V gene lookup returns CDR1 LNHDA and CDR2 SQIVND (reference sequence). CDR3 size: 12 residues. The CDR3 protein is CASSPGPYEQYF.

The V call is TRBV6-2 or TRBV6-3, the J call TRBJ1-5. Germline V gives CDR1 MNHEY, CDR2 SVGEGT. The CDR3 length is 20 residues. The CDR3 loop is CASSYSRASTDFTFNQPQHF.

The chain uses TRBV29-1 and TRBJ2-1; TCRdb picks TRBD2, but there is no DNA to check that call. The CDR3 runs 11 residues. Germline-derived CDR1 and CDR2 are SQVTM and ANQGSEA. The CDR3 spells CSVEDVRAPVF.

The chain is built from TRBV28 and TRBJ1-5; TCRdb's D call of TRBD1 is untestable without DNA. Germline CDR1 and CDR2: MDHEN and SYDVKM. CDR3 size: 15 residues. The CDR3 protein is CASRPQGVSNQPQHF.

This CDR3 reads CSVEMPGGAWGNTIYF. The J gene is TRBJ1-3, the V gene TRBV29-1. This CDR3 has 16 residues. The V gene's germline CDR1 is SQVTM and CDR2 ANQGSEA.

The V call is TRBV7-2, the J call TRBJ2-7; TCRdb's assignment of TRBD1 cannot be checked, as there is no DNA. CDR1 is SGHTA, CDR2 FQGNSA, per germline. CDR3 length: 14 residues. CDR3 residues: CASSPRDSSYEQYF.

The chain has TRBV7-2 and TRBJ2-5; TCRdb picks TRBD2, but there is no DNA to check that call. CDR3 size: 14 residues. Germline V lookup: CDR1 SGHTA, CDR2 FQGNSA. CDR3 sequence: CASVPLGGRETQYF.

J is TRBJ1-1 and V is TRBV28. The CDR3 extends over 15 amino acids. The germline CDR1 and CDR2 sequences are MDHEN and SYDVKM. Here the CDR3 reads CASSLPAARDTEAFF.

The chain has TRBV7-9 and TRBJ2-1. The CDR3 consists of 13 residues. CDR1 SEHNR and CDR2 FQNEAQ come from the germline V gene (reference sequence). CDR3 residues: CASSLREAHEQFF.

The rearrangement links TRBV29-1 to TRBJ2-4; the D call of TRBD2 rests on TCRdb alone, since no DNA is present to check it. This CDR3 spans 12 amino acids. The germline V gene has CDR1 SQVTM and CDR2 ANQGSEA. The CDR3 sequence is CSGMTGGNIQYF.

This chain joins TRBV13 and TRBJ1-4; TCRdb picks TRBD1, but there is no DNA to check that call. Germline loops: CDR1 PRHDT, CDR2 FYEKMQ (reference sequence). The CDR3 totals 17 residues. The CDR3 protein is CASSLHNREAGREKLFF.

The rearrangement links TRBV12-3 or TRBV12-4 to TRBJ2-3; TCRdb's D gene call, TRBD1, goes unchecked for lack of DNA. The CDR3 is made up of 15 amino acids. CDR3: CASRAPAGNTDTQYF.

V and J are TRBV9 and TRBJ2-2; the D gene TCRdb calls, TRBD1, cannot be checked with no DNA. Germline CDR1 is SGDLS and CDR2 is YYNGEE. The CDR3 runs 16 residues. CDR3 region: CASSAPGQGFTGELFF.

The rearrangement joins TRBV5-6 to TRBJ2-5; the TCRdb call, TRBD1, lacks DNA for checking. Per the germline V gene, CDR1 is SGHDT and CDR2 is YYEEEE. The CDR3 loop spans 13 amino acids. The CDR3 spells CASSFGAQETQYF.

This chain connects TRBV3-1 to TRBJ2-1; with no DNA, the TCRdb D assignment of TRBD1 cannot be verified. Germline loops: CDR1 LGHDT, CDR2 YNNKEL (reference sequence). The CDR3 totals 16 residues. CDR3: CASSQDRDRGYNEQFF.

The chain employs TRBV4-3 and TRBJ1-1; lacking DNA, the TRBD1 call made by TCRdb goes unchecked. Germline-derived CDR1 and CDR2 are LGHNA and YSLEER. The CDR3 is 15 residues long. This CDR3 reads CASSHGQDGDTEAFF.

The J gene is TRBJ2-2, the V gene TRBV7-9; the D call of TRBD1 rests on TCRdb alone, since no DNA is present to check it. There are 16 residues in the CDR3. Germline V lookup: CDR1 SEHNR, CDR2 FQNEAQ (reference sequence). CDR3 sequence: CASSLLQGADTGELFF.

This chain connects TRBV20-1 to TRBJ2-1; TCRdb's D gene call, TRBD2, goes unchecked for lack of DNA. The CDR3 contains 16 residues. In germline, CDR1 is DFQATT, CDR2 SNEGSKA (reference sequence). This CDR3 is CSAPGLAGVNYNEQFF.

The chain employs TRBV28 and TRBJ2-6. Germline lookup yields CDR1 MDHEN and CDR2 SYDVKM. CDR3 size: 16 residues. CDR3 loop: CASSLVYRSGANVLTF.